This T cell receptor beta chain was documented in a study of T cell responses to AZD1222 COVID-19 vaccine. V lost 2 bases to trimming and J lost 4 bases; unmatched junction nucleotides: 4. The germline CDR1 and CDR2 sequences are MDHEN and SYDVKM. There are 14 residues in the CDR3. This clone was detected only a few times. Profiling relied on immunoSEQ multiplex PCR, and the TCRdb table lists in-frame clones only, not all of them. Among 150,000 to 200,000 clones listed, 70% to 90% were seen once. This specimen consisted of peripheral blood, obtained 28 days after the second dose of the MenACWY control vaccine. This receptor was taken from an adult who received the MenACWY meningococcal vaccine as a control. V and J are TRBV28 and TRBJ1-2, with 7 bases fitting TRBD1. The DNA for the CDR3 is TGTGCCAGCAGTTTAGGGCCAGGGGGCTATGGCTACACCTTC. Its translation is CASSLGPGGYGYTF.